This passage covers 8 T cell receptor beta chains from one sample sequenced in a study of memory CD8 T cells in hepatitis C reinfection. The data were produced by immunoSEQ multiplex PCR, yet TCRdb's version contains in-frame clones alone and is incomplete. Among approximately 49,000 clones listed, about 88% were seen once. The sample's time point: late/post reinfection, 12 to 24 weeks after detection. No in vitro expansion preceded TCR sequencing of the sorted cells. Source material: naive CD8+ T cells sorted from blood. The source of these receptors is a man younger than 35 with hepatitis C virus infection.

The chain carries TRBV19 and TRBJ1-1; 8 bases line up with TRBD1. The V and J ends lost 3 bases and 0 bases, in that order; junction bases with no gene match: 3. From germline, CDR1 is LNHDA and CDR2 SQIVND (reference sequence). The CDR3 consists of 15 residues. CDR3 sequence: CASSIGQGMNTEAFF. The CDR3 nucleotides are TGTGCCAGTAGTATTGGACAGGGCATGAACACTGAAGCTTTCTTT.

This clone came up once. The rearrangement joins TRBV27 to TRBJ1-6, with 8 bases matching TRBD1. V shed 8 bases, J shed 7 bases, and the junction held 7 bases outside the gene matches. The CDR3 covers 14 residues. The V gene's germline CDR1 is MNHEY and CDR2 SMNVEV (reference sequence). The CDR3 loop reads CASPFGTGNSPLHF. The CDR3 DNA reads TGTGCCAGCCCCTTCGGGACAGGAAATTCACCCCTCCACTTT.

The CDR3 DNA is TGCGCCAGCTCGGCTTCCGGGACAGATACGCAGTATTTT. This sequence encodes CASSASGTDTQYF. This chain connects TRBV10-2 to TRBJ2-3; D ambiguous. Trimming stripped 8 bases from V and 3 bases from J, with 12 bases between. Looked up from germline, CDR1 is WSHSY and CDR2 is SAAADI. This CDR3 region has 13 residues.

The V gene is TRBV19, the J gene TRBJ2-3; TRBD2 matches at 12 bases. Trimming took 5 bases from V and 5 from J; bases not matched to a gene: 11. Germline-derived CDR1 and CDR2 are LNHDA and SQIVND (reference sequence). The CDR3 is 17 amino acids. CDR3 protein: CASSSIGGLAGGDTQYF. For the CDR3, the DNA is TGTGCCAGTAGTTCGATCGGGGGACTAGCGGGTGGAGATACGCAGTATTTT.

This clone was found once. V gene TRBV7-2 combines with J gene TRBJ2-2; 10 bases align to TRBD2. Germline CDR1 and CDR2: SGHTA and FQGNSA. The CDR3 has 16 amino acids. V shed 3 bases, J shed 1 base, and the junction held 2 bases outside the gene matches. DNA of the CDR3: TGTGCCAGCAGCTTTTTAGCGGGGGGGAACACCGGGGAGCTGTTTTTT. As protein: CASSFLAGGNTGELFF.

The rearrangement uses TRBV28 and TRBJ2-1, with D possibly TRBD2 on 6 matching bases. CDR3 length equals 13 residues. Trimming left V 10 bases short and J 8 bases short, with 18 bases between. The V gene's germline CDR1 is MDHEN and CDR2 SYDVKM. The CDR3 reads CAIRDSLFYEQFF. The CDR3 DNA is TGTGCCATCCGGGACTCACTGTTCTATGAGCAGTTCTTC.

The gene calls are TRBV5-1 and TRBJ2-2, with TRBD2 matching 12 bases. V lost 0 bases, J lost 7 bases, and 7 bases stayed unmatched. Germline CDR1 and CDR2: SGHRS and YFSETQ. The CDR3 extends over 17 amino acids. CDR3 residues: CASSLGTSGERNGELFF. The CDR3 coding sequence is TGCGCCAGCAGCTTGGGGACTAGCGGGGAAAGGAACGGGGAGCTGTTTTTT.

This clone was detected only a few times. V usage is TRBV10-2 and J usage is TRBJ1-1; no definite D call. The V gene's germline CDR1 is WSHSY and CDR2 SAAADI. The CDR3 totals 12 residues. V was clipped by 2 bases and J by 8 bases, with 9 bases between them. The CDR3 bases are TGCGCCAGCAGTGAGGCCCGACAAGAAGCTTTCTTT. This encodes CASSEARQEAFF.